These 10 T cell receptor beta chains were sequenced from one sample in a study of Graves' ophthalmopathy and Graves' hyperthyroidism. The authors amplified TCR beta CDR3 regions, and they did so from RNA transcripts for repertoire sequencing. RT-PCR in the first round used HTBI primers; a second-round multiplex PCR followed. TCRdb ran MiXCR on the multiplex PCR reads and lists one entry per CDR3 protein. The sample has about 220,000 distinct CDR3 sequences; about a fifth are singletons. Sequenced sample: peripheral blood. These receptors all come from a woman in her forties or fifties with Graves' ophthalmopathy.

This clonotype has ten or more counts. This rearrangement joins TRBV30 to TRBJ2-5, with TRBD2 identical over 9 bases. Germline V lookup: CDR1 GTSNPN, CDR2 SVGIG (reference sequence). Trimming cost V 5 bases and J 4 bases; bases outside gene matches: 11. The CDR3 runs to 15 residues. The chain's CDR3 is CAWGLAGDGLETQYF. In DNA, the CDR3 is TGTGCCTGGGGCTTAGCGGGAGATGGGTTAGAGACCCAGTACTTC.

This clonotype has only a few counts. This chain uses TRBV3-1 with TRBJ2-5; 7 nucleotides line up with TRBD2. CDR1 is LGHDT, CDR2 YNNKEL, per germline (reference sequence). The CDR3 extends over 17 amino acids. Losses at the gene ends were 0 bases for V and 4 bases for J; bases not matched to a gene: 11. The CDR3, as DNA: TGTGCCAGCAGCCAAGAGGGGGGGATAAGCGTTGGAGAGACCCAGTACTTC. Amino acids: CASSQEGGISVGETQYF.

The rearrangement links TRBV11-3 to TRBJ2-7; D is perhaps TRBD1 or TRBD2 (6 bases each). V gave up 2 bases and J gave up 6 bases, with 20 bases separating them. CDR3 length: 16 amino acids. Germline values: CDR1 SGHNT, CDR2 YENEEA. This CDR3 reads CASSLSGGAGRGEQYF. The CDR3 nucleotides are TGTGCCAGCAGCTTATCCGGGGGCGCGGGTCGAGGCGAGCAGTACTTC.

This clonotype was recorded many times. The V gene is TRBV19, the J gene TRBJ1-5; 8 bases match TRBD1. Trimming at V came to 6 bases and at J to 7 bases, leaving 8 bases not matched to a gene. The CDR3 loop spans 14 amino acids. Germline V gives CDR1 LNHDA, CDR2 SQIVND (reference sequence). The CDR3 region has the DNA TGTGCCAGTAGCCGACAGGGGATGACGCAGCCCCAGCATTTT. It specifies CASSRQGMTQPQHF.

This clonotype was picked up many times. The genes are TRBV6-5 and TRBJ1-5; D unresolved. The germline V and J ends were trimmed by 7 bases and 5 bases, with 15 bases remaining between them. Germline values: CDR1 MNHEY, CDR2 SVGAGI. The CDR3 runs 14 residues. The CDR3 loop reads CASNRALLDQPQHF. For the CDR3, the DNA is TGTGCCAGCAATCGGGCACTGCTCGATCAGCCCCAGCATTTT.

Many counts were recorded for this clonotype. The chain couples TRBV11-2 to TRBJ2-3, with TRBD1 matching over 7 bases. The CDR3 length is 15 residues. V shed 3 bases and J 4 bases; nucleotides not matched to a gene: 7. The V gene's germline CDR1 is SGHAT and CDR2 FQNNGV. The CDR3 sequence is CASSFGQAYSDTQYF. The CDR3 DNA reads TGTGCCAGCAGCTTTGGACAGGCCTATTCAGATACGCAGTATTTT.

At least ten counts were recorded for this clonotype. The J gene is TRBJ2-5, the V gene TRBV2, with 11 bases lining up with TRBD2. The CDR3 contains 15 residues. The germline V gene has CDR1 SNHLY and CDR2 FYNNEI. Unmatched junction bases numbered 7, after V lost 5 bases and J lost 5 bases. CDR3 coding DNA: TGTGCCAGCAGTCGGGCTAGCGGGAGGTTTGAGACCCAGTACTTC. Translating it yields CASSRASGRFETQYF.

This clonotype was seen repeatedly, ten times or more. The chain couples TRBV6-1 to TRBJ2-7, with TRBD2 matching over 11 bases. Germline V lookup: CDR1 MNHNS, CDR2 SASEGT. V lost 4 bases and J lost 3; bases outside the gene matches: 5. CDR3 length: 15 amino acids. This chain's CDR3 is CASSGGLAGIYEQYF. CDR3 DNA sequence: TGTGCCAGCAGTGGAGGACTAGCGGGCATCTACGAGCAGTACTTC.

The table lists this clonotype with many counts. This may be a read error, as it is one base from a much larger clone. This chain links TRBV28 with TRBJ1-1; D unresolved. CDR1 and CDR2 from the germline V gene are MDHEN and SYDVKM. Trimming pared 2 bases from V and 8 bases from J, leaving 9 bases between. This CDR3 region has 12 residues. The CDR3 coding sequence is TGTGCCAGCAGTTTACCCACGAAGGAAGCTTTCTTT. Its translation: CASSLPTKEAFF.

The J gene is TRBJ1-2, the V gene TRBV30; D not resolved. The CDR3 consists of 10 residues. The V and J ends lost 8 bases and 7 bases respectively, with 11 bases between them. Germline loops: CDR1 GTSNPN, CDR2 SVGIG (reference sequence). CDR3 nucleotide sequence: TGTGCCGGACGGGGAGGTGGCTACACCTTC. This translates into CAGRGGGYTF. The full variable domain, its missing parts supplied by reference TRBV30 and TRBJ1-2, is SQTIHQWPATLVQPVGSPLSLECTVEGTSNPNLYWYRQAAGRGLQLLFYSVGIGQISSEVPQNLSASRPQDRQFILSSKKLLLSDSGFYLCAGRGGGYTFGSGTRLTVV.